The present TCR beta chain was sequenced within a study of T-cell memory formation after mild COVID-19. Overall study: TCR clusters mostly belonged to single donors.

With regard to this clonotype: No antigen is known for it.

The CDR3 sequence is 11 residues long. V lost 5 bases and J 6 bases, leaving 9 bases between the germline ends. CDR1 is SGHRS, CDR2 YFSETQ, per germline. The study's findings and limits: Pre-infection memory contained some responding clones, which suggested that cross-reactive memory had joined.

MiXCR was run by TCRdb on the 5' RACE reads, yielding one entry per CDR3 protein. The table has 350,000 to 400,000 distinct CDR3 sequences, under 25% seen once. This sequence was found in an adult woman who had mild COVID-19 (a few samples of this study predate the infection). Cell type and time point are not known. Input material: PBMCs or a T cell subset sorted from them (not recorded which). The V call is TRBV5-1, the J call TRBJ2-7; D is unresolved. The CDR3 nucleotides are TGCGCCAGCAGGGAATCGGGCGAGCAGTACTTC. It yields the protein CASRESGEQYF. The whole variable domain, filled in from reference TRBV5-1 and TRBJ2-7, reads KAGVTQTPRYLIKTRGQQVTLSCSPISGHRSVSWYQQTPGQGLQFLFEYFSETQRNKGNFPGRFSGRQFSNSRSEMNVSTLELGDSALYLCASRESGEQYFGPGTRLTVT.